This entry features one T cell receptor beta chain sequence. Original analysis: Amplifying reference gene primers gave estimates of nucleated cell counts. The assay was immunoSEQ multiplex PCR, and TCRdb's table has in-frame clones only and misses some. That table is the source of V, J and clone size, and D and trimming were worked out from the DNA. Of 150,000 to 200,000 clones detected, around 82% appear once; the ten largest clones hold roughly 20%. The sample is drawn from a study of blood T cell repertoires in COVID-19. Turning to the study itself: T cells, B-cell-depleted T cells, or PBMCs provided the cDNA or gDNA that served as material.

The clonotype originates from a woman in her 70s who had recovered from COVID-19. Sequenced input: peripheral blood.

CDR3 sequence: CSASREGSWGGYTF. CDR3 DNA: TGCAGTGCTAGTAGAGAGGGATCTTGGGGTGGCTACACCTTC. The V gene is TRBV20-1, the J gene TRBJ1-2; no definite D call. The V and J ends lost 3 bases and 7 bases respectively, with 18 bases between them. This CDR3 contains 14 residues. From germline, CDR1 is DFQATT and CDR2 SNEGSKA (reference sequence).